This entry concerns a single TCR beta chain. Method: immunoSEQ multiplex PCR; TCRdb's copy keeps in-frame clones and lacks some. The sample yields some 24,000 clones, around 84% seen once. The CDR3 is 15 residues long. Trimming shortened V by 0 bases and J by 1 base, and 10 bases separated the two germline ends. CDR1 SGHDT and CDR2 YYEEEE come from the germline V gene. Checkpoint therapy with ipilimumab 1 mg/kg began 14 to 28 days after transplant. Dosing: nivolumab 3 mg/kg IV, weeks 1, 4, 7, 10, then every two weeks to week 26. This specimen belongs to a study of ipilimumab plus nivolumab after autologous stem cell transplantation. Study at large: A median of roughly 8 nivolumab and 4 or 5 ipilimumab doses were given. The DLBCL cohort had primary refractory and relapsed disease, with 18-month progression-free survival of roughly 86% and 30%.

This specimen consisted of PBMCs, obtained in a trial of ipilimumab plus nivolumab as post-transplant consolidation. This sequence joins TRBV5-6 and TRBJ2-5; D might be TRBD1 or TRBD2, each matching 5 bases. The TCR sequence derives from a male donor with diffuse large B-cell lymphoma. The CDR3 reads CASSLAPGSQETQYF. CDR3 nucleotides: TGTGCCAGCAGCTTGGCCCCAGGGAGCCAAGAGACCCAGTACTTC.